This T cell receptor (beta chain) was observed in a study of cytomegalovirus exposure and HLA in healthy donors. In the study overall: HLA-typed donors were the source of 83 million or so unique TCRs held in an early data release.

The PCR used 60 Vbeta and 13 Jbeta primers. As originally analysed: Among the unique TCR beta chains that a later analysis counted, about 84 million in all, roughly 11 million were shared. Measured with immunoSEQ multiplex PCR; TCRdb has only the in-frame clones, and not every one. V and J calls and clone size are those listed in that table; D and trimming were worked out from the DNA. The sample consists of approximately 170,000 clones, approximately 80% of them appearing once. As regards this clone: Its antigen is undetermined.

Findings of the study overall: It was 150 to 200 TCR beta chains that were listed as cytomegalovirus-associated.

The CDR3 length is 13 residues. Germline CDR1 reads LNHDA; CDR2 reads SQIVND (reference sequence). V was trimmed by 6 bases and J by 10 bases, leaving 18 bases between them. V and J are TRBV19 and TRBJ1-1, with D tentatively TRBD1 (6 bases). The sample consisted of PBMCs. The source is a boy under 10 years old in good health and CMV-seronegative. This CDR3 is CASRTHGRGGAFF. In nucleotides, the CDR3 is TGTGCCAGTAGAACTCACGGCAGGGGTGGAGCTTTCTTT. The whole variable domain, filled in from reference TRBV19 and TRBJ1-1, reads DGGITQSPKYLFRKEGQNVTLSCEQNLNHDAMYWYRQDPGQGLRLIYYSQIVNDFQKGDIAEGYSVSREKKESFPLTVTSAQKNPTAFYLCASRTHGRGGAFFGQGTRLTVV.